These 14 T cell receptor beta chains originate from one sample sequenced in a study of T-cell reconstitution after alpha-beta-depleted transplantation in children. TCRbeta library preparation incorporated unique molecular identifiers. TCRdb reprocessed the PCR reads via MiXCR and lists one record per CDR3 protein. This sample has 250,000 to 400,000 distinct CDR3 sequences, with approximately 20% found just once. Sequenced material: PBMCs, mostly from graft donor cells, taken 180 days after TCRalphabeta/CD19-depleted stem cell transplant. The source of these receptors is a male patient younger than 18 who had a stem cell transplant for acute lymphoblastic leukemia, so the T cells may come from the graft donor.

J is TRBJ1-2 and V is TRBV5-1; D gene uncertain. This CDR3 contains 12 residues. V was pared by 3 bases and J by 7 bases, with 10 bases between. The germline CDR1 and CDR2 sequences are SGHRS and YFSETQ. Here the CDR3 reads CASSSGPSGYTF. The CDR3 nucleotides read TGCGCCAGCAGCTCCGGGCCCAGTGGCTACACCTTC.

This clonotype was counted only a few times. The chain carries TRBV28 and TRBJ2-7; TRBD1 aligns across 10 bases. Germline V gene lookup returns CDR1 MDHEN and CDR2 SYDVKM. CDR3 length equals 15 residues. V shed 6 bases, J shed 7 bases, and the junction held 12 bases outside the gene matches. The CDR3 nucleotides read TGTGCCAGCAGGAGGTCCGGGACAGGGGCGGGGGAGCAGTACTTC. As protein: CASRRSGTGAGEQYF.

This chain joins TRBV20-1 and TRBJ2-7; a weak D match, TRBD2 (6 bases). The CDR3 runs to 13 residues. Germline CDR1 reads DFQATT; CDR2 reads SNEGSKA (reference sequence). The ends were cut back, 4 bases at V and 1 base at J, with 11 bases in the middle. CDR3 nucleotides: TGCAGTGCTACCGGGACTTTTTCCTACGAGCAGTACTTC. It translates to CSATGTFSYEQYF.

This clonotype has a handful of counts. The CDR3 loop is CASSSRADRGYEQYF. The CDR3 DNA sequence: TGTGCCAGCAGCTCTAGGGCGGACAGGGGCTACGAGCAGTACTTC. The chain carries TRBV7-9 and TRBJ2-7; 9 bases fit TRBD1. V lost 4 bases to trimming and J lost 3 bases; unmatched junction nucleotides: 7. This CDR3 is built from 15 residues. The germline V gene has CDR1 SEHNR and CDR2 FQNEAQ (reference sequence).

In this sample, this clonotype turned up many times. The chain is built from TRBV5-1 and TRBJ2-1; TRBD2 matches 7 bases. The CDR3 length is 14 residues. Germline values: CDR1 SGHRS, CDR2 YFSETQ. With 3 bases clipped from V and 2 bases from J, the junction kept 2 bases outside the gene matches. In DNA form, the CDR3 reads TGCGCCAGCAGCTCTAGCGGACCCTACAATGAGCAGTTCTTC. This gives the protein CASSSSGPYNEQFF. Based on the CDR3 plus reference TRBV5-1 and TRBJ2-1, the full variable domain is KAGVTQTPRYLIKTRGQQVTLSCSPISGHRSVSWYQQTPGQGLQFLFEYFSETQRNKGNFPGRFSGRQFSNSRSEMNVSTLELGDSALYLCASSSSGPYNEQFFGPGTRLTVL.

The chain combines TRBV5-1 with TRBJ1-2, with D tentatively TRBD1 (6 bases). CDR3 length: 16 residues. Trimming removed 0 bases at V and 4 bases at J, with 16 bases between. CDR1 and CDR2 (germline): SGHRS, YFSETQ. CDR3 sequence (DNA): TGCGCCAGCAGCTTGGACCTACAGGGAGCCAGCTATGGCTACACCTTC. This codes for CASSLDLQGASYGYTF.

This chain uses TRBV5-1 with TRBJ2-7; D is possibly TRBD1 (5 bases). CDR3 size: 17 residues. V lost 2 bases to trimming and J lost 7 bases, with 25 bases between them. The V gene's germline CDR1 is SGHRS and CDR2 YFSETQ. CDR3 in DNA: TGCGCCAGCAGCTTACCAAGTTTCGGGCGCAGGGAAGGGGAGCAGTACTTC. Residues: CASSLPSFGRREGEQYF.

V is TRBV27 and J is TRBJ2-1; tentative D call: TRBD1 (5 bases). CDR3 length equals 14 residues. Trimming took off 3 bases at V and 9 bases at J, with 15 bases between the two ends. CDR1 MNHEY and CDR2 SMNVEV come from the germline V gene (reference sequence). Written as DNA, the CDR3 is TGTGCCAGCAGTTTCGTCGGCAGGGTTGGTGAGCAGTTCTTC. Translated: CASSFVGRVGEQFF.

This clonotype occurred a few times. The chain employs TRBV10-1 and TRBJ2-1; D is possibly TRBD1 (5 bases). The CDR3 covers 13 residues. Germline loops: CDR1 WNHNN, CDR2 SYGVQD (reference sequence). With 7 bases removed from V and 8 bases from J, the gap between germline ends came to 15 bases. The CDR3, as DNA: TGCGCCAGCATTTTCTATGCACAGGATGAGCAGTTCTTC. Protein sequence: CASIFYAQDEQFF.

The chain carries TRBV24-1 and TRBJ2-5; 11 nucleotides align to TRBD2. The CDR3 spans 17 residues. V lost 3 bases, J lost 3 bases, and 8 bases stayed unmatched. Per the germline V gene, CDR1 is KGHDR and CDR2 is SFDVKD. The CDR3 DNA sequence: TGTGCCACCAGTGATCGGGGACTAGCGGCTCCTAAAGAGACCCAGTACTTC. Amino acids: CATSDRGLAAPKETQYF.

Details on this clonotype: A much larger clone is a single base away; this may be a read error. V is TRBV6-5 and J is TRBJ2-3; a possible D gene is TRBD1 (6 bases). The germline V gene has CDR1 MNHEY and CDR2 SVGAGI. The CDR3 length is 12 residues. CDR3: CASSYARGTQSF. The DNA of the CDR3 is TGTGCCAGCAGTTACGCCAGGGGTACGCAGTCTTTT.

The V call is TRBV11-2, the J call TRBJ2-3; 11 bases line up with TRBD2. J was trimmed by 2 bases and V by 3 bases; bases with no gene match: 10. Germline V gives CDR1 SGHAT, CDR2 FQNNGV. This CDR3 comprises 18 residues. For the CDR3, the DNA is TGTGCCAGCAGCTTTACCGCCGGACTAGCGGGTATCACAGATACGCAGTATTTT. Its translation is CASSFTAGLAGITDTQYF.

The chain joins TRBV7-2 to TRBJ2-7; unclear D gene. This CDR3 contains 13 residues. Trimming pared 2 bases from V and 3 bases from J, leaving 8 bases between. Looked up from germline, CDR1 is SGHTA and CDR2 is FQGNSA. CDR3: CASSLKYSYEQYF. The CDR3 coding sequence is TGTGCCAGCAGCTTAAAATACAGCTACGAGCAGTACTTC.

The gene calls are TRBV12-3 or TRBV12-4 and TRBJ1-1; D possibly corresponds to TRBD1 (5 bases). The CDR3 runs 13 residues. The V and J ends lost 5 bases and 7 bases respectively, with 14 bases between them. CDR3 loop: CASSPSGLSEAFF. CDR3 in DNA: TGTGCCAGCAGTCCCTCGGGGCTCAGTGAAGCTTTCTTT.